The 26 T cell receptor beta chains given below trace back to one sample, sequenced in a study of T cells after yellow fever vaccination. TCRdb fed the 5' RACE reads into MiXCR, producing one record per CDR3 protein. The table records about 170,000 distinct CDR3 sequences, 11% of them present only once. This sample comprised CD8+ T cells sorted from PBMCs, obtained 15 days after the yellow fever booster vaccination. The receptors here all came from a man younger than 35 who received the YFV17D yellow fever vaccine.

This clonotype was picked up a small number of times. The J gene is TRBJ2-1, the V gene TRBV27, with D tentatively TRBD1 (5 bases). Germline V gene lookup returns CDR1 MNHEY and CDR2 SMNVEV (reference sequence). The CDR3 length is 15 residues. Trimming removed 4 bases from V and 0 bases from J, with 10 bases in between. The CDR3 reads CASSSDSASYNEQFF. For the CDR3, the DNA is TGTGCCAGCAGTTCAGACAGTGCCTCCTACAATGAGCAGTTCTTC.

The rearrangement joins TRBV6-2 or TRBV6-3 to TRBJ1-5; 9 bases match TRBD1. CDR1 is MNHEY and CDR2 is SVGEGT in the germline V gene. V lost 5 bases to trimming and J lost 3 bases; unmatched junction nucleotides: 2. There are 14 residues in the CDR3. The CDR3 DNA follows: TGTGCCAGCAGTAGGGACAGGGACAATCAGCCCCAGCATTTT. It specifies CASSRDRDNQPQHF.

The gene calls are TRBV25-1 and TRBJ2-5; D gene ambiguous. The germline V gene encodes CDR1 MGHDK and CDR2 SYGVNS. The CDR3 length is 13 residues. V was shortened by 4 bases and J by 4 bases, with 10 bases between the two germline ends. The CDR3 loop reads CASSGPNRETQYF. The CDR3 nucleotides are TGTGCCAGCAGTGGACCCAATCGAGAGACCCAGTACTTC.

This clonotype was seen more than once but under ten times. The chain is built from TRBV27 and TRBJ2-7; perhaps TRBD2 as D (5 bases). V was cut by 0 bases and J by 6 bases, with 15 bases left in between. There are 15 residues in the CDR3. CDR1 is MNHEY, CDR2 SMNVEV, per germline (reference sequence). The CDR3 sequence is CASSLSRAGIAEQYF. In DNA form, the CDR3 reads TGTGCCAGCAGTTTATCGAGGGCCGGCATCGCCGAGCAGTACTTC.

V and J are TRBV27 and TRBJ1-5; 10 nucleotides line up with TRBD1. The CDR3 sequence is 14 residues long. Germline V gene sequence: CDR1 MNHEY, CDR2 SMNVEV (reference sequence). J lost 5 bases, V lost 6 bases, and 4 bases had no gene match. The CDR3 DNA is TGTGCCAGCAGATCCGGGACAGGGGATCAGCCCCAGCATTTT. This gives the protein CASRSGTGDQPQHF.

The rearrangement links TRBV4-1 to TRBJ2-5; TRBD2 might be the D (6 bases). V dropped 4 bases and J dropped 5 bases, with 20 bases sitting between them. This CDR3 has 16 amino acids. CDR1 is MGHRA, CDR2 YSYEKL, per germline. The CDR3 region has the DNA TGCGCCAGCAGCCCTGAAGGAGCCGGGGGTACGGAGACCCAGTACTTC. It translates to CASSPEGAGGTETQYF.

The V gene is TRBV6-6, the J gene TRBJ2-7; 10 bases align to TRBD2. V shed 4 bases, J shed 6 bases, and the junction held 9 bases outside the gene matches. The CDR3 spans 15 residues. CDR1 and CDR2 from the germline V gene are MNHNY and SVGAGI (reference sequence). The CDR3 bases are TGTGCCAGCAGTTTGGTAGCGGGGGGTTCTCGCGAGCAGTACTTC. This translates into CASSLVAGGSREQYF.

The CDR3 sequence: CASSLVSLAPGELFF. The CDR3 DNA reads TGTGCCAGCAGCTTAGTCAGTCTAGCCCCAGGGGAGCTGTTTTTT. The chain combines TRBV7-9 with TRBJ2-2, with D possibly matching TRBD2 (5 bases). The CDR3 consists of 15 residues. V was clipped by 1 base and J by 8 bases, with 14 bases between them. Germline V gene sequence: CDR1 SEHNR, CDR2 FQNEAQ (reference sequence).

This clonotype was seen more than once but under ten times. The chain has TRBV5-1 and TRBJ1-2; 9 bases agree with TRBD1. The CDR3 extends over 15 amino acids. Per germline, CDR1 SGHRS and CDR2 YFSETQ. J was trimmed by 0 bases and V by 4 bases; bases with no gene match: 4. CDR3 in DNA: TGCGCCAGCAGCGATGGGACAGGGACTAACTATGGCTACACCTTC. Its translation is CASSDGTGTNYGYTF.

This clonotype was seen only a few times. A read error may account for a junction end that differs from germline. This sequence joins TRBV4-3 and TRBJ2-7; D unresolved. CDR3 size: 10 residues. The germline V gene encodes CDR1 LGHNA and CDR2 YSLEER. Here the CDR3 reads CASSQLDLGF. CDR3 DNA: TGCGCCAGCAGCCAATTGGACCTAGGTTTC.

DNA for the CDR3: TGTGCCAGCAGCCCCCCGAGTAGTCCCCCAGATACGCAGTATTTT. It codes for CASSPPSSPPDTQYF. The J gene is TRBJ2-3, the V gene TRBV7-3; D gene ambiguous. Trimming took off 5 bases at V and 4 bases at J, with 16 bases between the two ends. CDR1 is SGHTA, CDR2 FQGTGA, per germline. This CDR3 spans 15 amino acids.

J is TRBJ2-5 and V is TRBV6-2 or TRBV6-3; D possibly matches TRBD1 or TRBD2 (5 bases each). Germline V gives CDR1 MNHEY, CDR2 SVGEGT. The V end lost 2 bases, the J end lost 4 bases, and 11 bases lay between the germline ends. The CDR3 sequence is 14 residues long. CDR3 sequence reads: CASSYPGGRETQYF. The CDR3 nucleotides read TGTGCCAGCAGTTACCCTGGGGGTCGAGAGACCCAGTACTTC.

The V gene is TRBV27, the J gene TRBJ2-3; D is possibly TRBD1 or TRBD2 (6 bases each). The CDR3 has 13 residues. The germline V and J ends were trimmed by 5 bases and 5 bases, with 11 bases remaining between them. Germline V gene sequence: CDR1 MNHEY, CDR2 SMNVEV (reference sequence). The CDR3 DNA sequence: TGTGCCAGCAGTCGACGGGGGCAAGATACGCAGTATTTT. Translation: CASSRRGQDTQYF.

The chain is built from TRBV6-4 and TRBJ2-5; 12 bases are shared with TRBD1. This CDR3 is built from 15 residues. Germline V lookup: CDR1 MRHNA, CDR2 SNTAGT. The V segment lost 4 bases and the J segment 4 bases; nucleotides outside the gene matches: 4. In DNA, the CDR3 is TGTGCCAGCAGTGCCGGGACAGGGGGCGCAGAGACCCAGTACTTC. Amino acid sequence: CASSAGTGGAETQYF.

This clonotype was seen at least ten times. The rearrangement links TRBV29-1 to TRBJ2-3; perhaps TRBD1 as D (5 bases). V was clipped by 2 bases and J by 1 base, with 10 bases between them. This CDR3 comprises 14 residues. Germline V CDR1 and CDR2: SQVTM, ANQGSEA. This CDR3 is CSVEYDSRTDTQYF. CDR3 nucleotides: TGCAGCGTTGAATACGACAGCCGCACAGATACGCAGTATTTT.

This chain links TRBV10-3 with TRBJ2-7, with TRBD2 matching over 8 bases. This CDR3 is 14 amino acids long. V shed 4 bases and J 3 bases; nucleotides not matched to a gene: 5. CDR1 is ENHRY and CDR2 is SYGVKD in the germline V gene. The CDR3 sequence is CAISVSGGGYEQYV. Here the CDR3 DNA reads TGTGCCATCAGTGTCTCGGGAGGGGGCTACGAGCAGTACGTC.

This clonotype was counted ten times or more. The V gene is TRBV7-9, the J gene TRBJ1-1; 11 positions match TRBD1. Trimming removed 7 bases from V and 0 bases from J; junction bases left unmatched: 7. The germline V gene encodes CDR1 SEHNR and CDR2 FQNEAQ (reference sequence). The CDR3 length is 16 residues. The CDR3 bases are TGTGCCAGCACCTCGGACAGGGGGCGATTGAACACTGAAGCTTTCTTT. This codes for CASTSDRGRLNTEAFF.

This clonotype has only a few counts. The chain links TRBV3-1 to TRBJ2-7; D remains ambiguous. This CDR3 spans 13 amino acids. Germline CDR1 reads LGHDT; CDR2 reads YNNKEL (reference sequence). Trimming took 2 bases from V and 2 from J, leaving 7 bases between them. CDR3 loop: CASSQSLTYEQYF. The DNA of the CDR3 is TGTGCCAGCAGCCAATCGTTAACCTACGAGCAGTACTTC.

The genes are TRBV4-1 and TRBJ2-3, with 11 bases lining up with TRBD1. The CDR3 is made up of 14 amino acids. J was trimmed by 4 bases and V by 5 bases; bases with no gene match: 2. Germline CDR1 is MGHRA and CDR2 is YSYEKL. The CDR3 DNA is TGCGCCAGCAGCTTGGGACAGGGGGCAGATACGCAGTATTTT. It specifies CASSLGQGADTQYF.

The CDR3 nucleotides are TGCAGCGTTGAATTTCGAGGGGGTGGTGATACGCAGTATTTT. This gives the protein CSVEFRGGGDTQYF. The V and J genes are TRBV29-1 and TRBJ2-3; possibly TRBD1 for D (6 bases). V was shortened by 2 bases and J by 6 bases, with 15 bases between the two germline ends. From germline, CDR1 is SQVTM and CDR2 ANQGSEA. The CDR3 loop spans 14 amino acids.

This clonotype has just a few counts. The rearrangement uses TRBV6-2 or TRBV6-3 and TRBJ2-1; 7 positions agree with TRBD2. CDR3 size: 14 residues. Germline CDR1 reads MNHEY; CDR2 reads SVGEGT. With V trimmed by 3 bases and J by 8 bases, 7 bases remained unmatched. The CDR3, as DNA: TGTGCCAGCAGTTATACCGGGGGGAGGTATGAGCAGTTCTTC. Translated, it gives CASSYTGGRYEQFF.

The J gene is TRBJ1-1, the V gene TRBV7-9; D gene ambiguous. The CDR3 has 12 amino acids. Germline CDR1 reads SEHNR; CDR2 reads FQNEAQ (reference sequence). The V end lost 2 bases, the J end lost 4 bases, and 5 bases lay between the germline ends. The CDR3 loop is CASSLMATEAFF. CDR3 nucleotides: TGTGCCAGCAGCTTAATGGCCACTGAAGCTTTCTTT.

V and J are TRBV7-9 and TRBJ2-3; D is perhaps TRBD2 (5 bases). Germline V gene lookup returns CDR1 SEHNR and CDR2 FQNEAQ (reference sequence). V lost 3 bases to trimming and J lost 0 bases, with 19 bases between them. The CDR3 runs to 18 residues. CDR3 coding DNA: TGTGCCAGCAGCTTCTTAGCGCTGGATCCGGATAGCACAGATACGCAGTATTTT. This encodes CASSFLALDPDSTDTQYF.

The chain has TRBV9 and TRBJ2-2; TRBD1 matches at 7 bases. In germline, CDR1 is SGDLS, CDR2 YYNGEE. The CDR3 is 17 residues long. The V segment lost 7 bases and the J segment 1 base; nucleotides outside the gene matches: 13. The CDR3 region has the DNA TGTGCCAGCCAAAGTAGAACCGGGACAGAGAACACCGGGGAGCTGTTTTTT. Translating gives CASQSRTGTENTGELFF.

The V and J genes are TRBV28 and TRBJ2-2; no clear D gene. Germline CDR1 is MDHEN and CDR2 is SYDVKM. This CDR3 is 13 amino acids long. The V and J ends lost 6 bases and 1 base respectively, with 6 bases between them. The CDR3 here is CASSTLNTGELFF. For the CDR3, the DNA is TGTGCCAGCAGCACCCTGAACACCGGGGAGCTGTTTTTT.

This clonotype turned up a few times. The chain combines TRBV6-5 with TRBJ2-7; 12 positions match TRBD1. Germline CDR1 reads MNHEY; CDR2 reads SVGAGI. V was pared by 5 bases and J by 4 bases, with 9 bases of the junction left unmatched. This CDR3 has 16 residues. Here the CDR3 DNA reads TGTGCCAGCAGTCTTTCCGGGACAGGGGGCGGGTACGAGCAGTACTTC. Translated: CASSLSGTGGGYEQYF.